These 18 T cell receptor beta chains originate from one sample sequenced in a study of CD8 T cells in Susac syndrome. cDNA came from approximately 0.5 to 1 ug RNA primed by random hexamers. From the immunoSEQ multiplex PCR reads, TCRdb called clonotypes with MiXCR, one entry per CDR3 protein. The sample holds some 140,000 distinct CDR3 sequences, 91% seen once. The sample taken for sequencing was CD8+ T cells from PBMCs. The source of these receptors is a human donor with multiple sclerosis.

With respect to this clonotype: The conserved phenylalanine or tryptophan normally closing the CDR3 is absent here, so this likely arose from a read error. CDR3: CASSLEPSGSHEQYL. CDR3 coding DNA: TGTGCCAGCAGCTTGGAGCCTAGCGGGAGCCACGAGCAGTACCTC. The V call is TRBV5-6, the J call TRBJ2-7; the match to TRBD2 covers 10 bases. Germline V CDR1 and CDR2: SGHDT, YYEEEE. There are 15 residues in the CDR3. Unmatched junction bases numbered 5, after V lost 0 bases and J lost 5 bases.

This clonotype has a single count. The chain has TRBV27 and TRBJ1-3; no clear D. Germline lookup yields CDR1 MNHEY and CDR2 SMNVEV (reference sequence). V shed 2 bases and J shed 1 base, with 12 bases lying between them. The CDR3 contains 16 residues. The CDR3 spells CASSLGYPTSGNTIYF. DNA of the CDR3: TGTGCCAGCAGTTTAGGTTACCCGACATCTGGAAACACCATATATTTT.

This chain links TRBV11-1 with TRBJ2-3, with D perhaps TRBD1 (8 bases). Trimming removed 5 bases at V and 3 bases at J, with 27 bases between. The CDR3 length is 19 residues. The V gene's germline CDR1 is SGHAT and CDR2 FQDESV (reference sequence). The CDR3, as DNA: TGTGCCAGCAGCAACTCAGCGGGGACAGGCCCCAGGTCTACAGATACGCAGTATTTT. It translates to CASSNSAGTGPRSTDTQYF.

V usage is TRBV6-2 or TRBV6-3 and J usage is TRBJ2-3; 7 positions match TRBD2. CDR1 is MNHEY, CDR2 SVGEGT, per germline. V lost 2 bases and J lost 2; bases outside the gene matches: 7. This CDR3 comprises 16 residues. The CDR3 DNA sequence: TGTGCCAGCAGTTACCTCGGGAGGAGCCACACAGATACGCAGTATTTT. Translating gives CASSYLGRSHTDTQYF.

This chain joins TRBV30 and TRBJ2-7; D ambiguous. In germline, CDR1 is GTSNPN, CDR2 SVGIG (reference sequence). The CDR3 runs to 12 residues. The V end was cut by 4 bases, the J end by 0 bases, with 7 bases between. The CDR3 loop reads CAWNLLSYEQYF. The CDR3 nucleotides are TGTGCCTGGAATCTGCTCTCCTACGAGCAGTACTTC.

V usage is TRBV5-6 and J usage is TRBJ2-7; 10 bases align to TRBD2. This CDR3 region has 16 residues. Trimming removed 0 bases from V and 4 bases from J; junction bases left unmatched: 7. Germline V gene lookup returns CDR1 SGHDT and CDR2 YYEEEE. This CDR3 reads CASSLGSGRASYEQYF. The CDR3 region has the DNA TGTGCCAGCAGCTTGGGAAGCGGGAGGGCCTCATACGAGCAGTACTTC.

The chain combines TRBV15 with TRBJ2-1; 8 bases fit TRBD2. Germline loops: CDR1 LNHNV, CDR2 YYDKDF (reference sequence). The CDR3 runs 13 residues. The V gene end was trimmed by 8 bases and the J gene end by 3 bases; junction bases not matched to a gene: 3. The CDR3 DNA is TGTGCCACCGGACTAGCAGGCTACAATGAGCAGTTCTTC. Its protein product is CATGLAGYNEQFF. Using reference TRBV15 and TRBJ2-1 for the parts outside the CDR3, the full variable domain is DAMVIQNPRYQVTQFGKPVTLSCSQTLNHNVMYWYQQKSSQAPKLLFHYYDKDFNNEADTPDNFQSRRPNTSFCFLDIRSPGLGDTAMYLCATGLAGYNEQFFGPGTRLTVL.

The J gene is TRBJ2-1, the V gene TRBV28; 7 bases are a match to TRBD2. V dropped 4 bases and J dropped 0; count of bases not matched to a gene: 9. From germline, CDR1 is MDHEN and CDR2 SYDVKM. The length of the CDR3 is 17 residues. The DNA for the CDR3 is TGTGCCAGCAGTTGGAGTGGGCGGGAGATCTCCTACAATGAGCAGTTCTTC. Translating gives CASSWSGREISYNEQFF.

This clonotype was seen a single time. This chain joins TRBV11-2 and TRBJ2-4; 9 bases fit TRBD2. CDR1 and CDR2 from the germline V gene are SGHAT and FQNNGV. There are 16 residues in the CDR3. J was trimmed by 10 bases and V by 0 bases; bases with no gene match: 10. The CDR3 spells CASSLDTWREGRIQYF. The DNA of the CDR3 is TGTGCCAGCAGCTTAGATACTTGGCGGGAGGGGAGGATTCAGTACTTC.

This clonotype was seen a single time. The chain links TRBV18 to TRBJ2-6; D is undetermined. CDR1 is KGHSH, CDR2 LQKENI, per germline. CDR3 length: 14 residues. Trimming removed 6 bases at V and 0 bases at J, with 6 bases between. This chain's CDR3 is CASSPISGANVLTF. CDR3 DNA: TGTGCCAGCTCCCCGATCTCTGGGGCCAACGTCCTGACTTTC.

This clonotype has only one observation. This sequence joins TRBV11-2 and TRBJ2-7; D is undetermined. CDR1 and CDR2 (germline): SGHAT, FQNNGV. Trimming shortened V by 0 bases and J by 0 bases, and 9 bases separated the two germline ends. The CDR3 is 15 residues long. The CDR3 region is CASSLDRGSSYEQYF. CDR3 DNA: TGTGCCAGCAGCTTAGATCGCGGCAGCTCCTACGAGCAGTACTTC.

This clonotype was counted between two and nine times. This chain joins TRBV6-7 and TRBJ2-1; D is uncertain. TRBV6-7 is annotated as an ORF whose role is uncertain. Trimming removed 5 bases from V and 0 bases from J, with 5 bases in between. This CDR3 is built from 13 residues. The CDR3 DNA sequence: TGTGCCAGCAGTCGTTTCTCCTACAATGAGCAGTTCTTC. It translates to CASSRFSYNEQFF.

DNA of the CDR3: TGTGCCACCCTCGGGGCGGTAGATAACCAAGAGACCCAGTACTTC. This codes for CATLGAVDNQETQYF. The chain carries TRBV10-3 and TRBJ2-5, with D perhaps TRBD1 or TRBD2 (5 bases each). This CDR3 has 15 residues. The germline V gene has CDR1 ENHRY and CDR2 SYGVKD. Trimming left V 10 bases short and J 0 bases short, with 18 bases between.

V is TRBV27 and J is TRBJ1-2; a weak D match, TRBD1 (5 bases). Germline assignment: CDR1 MNHEY and CDR2 SMNVEV (reference sequence). Trimming took off 6 bases at V and 2 bases at J, with 10 bases between the two ends. CDR3 length: 13 amino acids. The CDR3 region is CASRNTGNYGYTF. DNA for the CDR3: TGTGCCAGCAGAAATACAGGAAACTATGGCTACACCTTC.

The V gene is TRBV15, the J gene TRBJ2-6; D not certain. CDR1 and CDR2 (germline): LNHNV, YYDKDF (reference sequence). Between the trimmed V and J ends, which lost 8 bases and 0 bases, there was a span of 17 bases. This CDR3 is 17 amino acids long. The CDR3 loop reads CATRAREAASGANVLTF. The CDR3 DNA is TGTGCCACCCGGGCAAGAGAGGCAGCCTCTGGGGCCAACGTCCTGACTTTC.

The chain is built from TRBV4-1 and TRBJ2-1; 8 positions agree with TRBD1. Germline lookup yields CDR1 MGHRA and CDR2 YSYEKL. This CDR3 has 16 amino acids. The J segment lost 2 bases and the V segment lost 1 base, leaving 4 bases of the junction unmatched. In DNA form, the CDR3 reads TGCGCCAGCAGCCAAGGGCAGGGGGCCCCCTACAATGAGCAGTTCTTC. As protein: CASSQGQGAPYNEQFF.

This clonotype has only a few counts. The V call is TRBV19, the J call TRBJ2-1; D is undetermined. V was shortened by 3 bases and J by 7 bases, with 4 bases between the two germline ends. Germline assignment: CDR1 LNHDA and CDR2 SQIVND (reference sequence). The CDR3 contains 11 residues. The CDR3 nucleotides read TGTGCCAGTAGTATTTCGAATGAGCAGTTCTTC. Protein: CASSISNEQFF.

The genes are TRBV19 and TRBJ1-1; D might be TRBD1 (6 bases). With 2 bases removed from V and 1 base from J, the gap between germline ends came to 11 bases. The germline CDR1 and CDR2 sequences are LNHDA and SQIVND (reference sequence). This CDR3 contains 15 residues. CDR3 protein: CASSITGSGNTEAFF. CDR3 sequence (DNA): TGTGCCAGTAGTATAACAGGGTCTGGGAACACTGAAGCTTTCTTT.